The present TCR beta chain was sequenced within a study of blood T cell repertoires in COVID-19. Germline V gene data show CDR1 as SNHLY and CDR2 as FYNNEI. The CDR3 contains 12 residues. Trimming removed 7 bases from V and 5 bases from J, with 11 bases in between. There are a few counts of this clone. Generated by immunoSEQ multiplex PCR, the TCRdb table keeps only in-frame clones and is missing some. This sample yields around 210,000 clones, of which 89% are seen a single time; 6.5% to 9% belongs to the top ten. The chain employs TRBV2 and TRBJ1-1; D may be TRBD1 (5 bases). The sequencing input was PBMCs or T cells enriched from blood (not recorded which). This sequence was found in a woman aged 18-29 years who had recovered from COVID-19. The CDR3 reads CASTQDTTEAFF. As DNA, the CDR3 is TGTGCCAGCACCCAGGACACAACTGAAGCTTTCTTT.